This entry lists 25 T cell receptor beta chains sequenced from one sample in a study of cytomegalovirus exposure and HLA in healthy donors (dated by TCRdb to between 2016 and 2019). The method was the immunoSEQ multiplex PCR assay. TCRdb stores this immuneACCESS table with in-frame sequences only. Part of the clones is absent; in the studies checked, under half of the shortfall reflects unresolved V genes, and no reason is known for the rest. Counted in this sample were approximately 90,000 clones; around 93% of them appeared once. The ten largest clones represent 0.95% to 1.3% of the sample. What was sequenced was PBMCs. These receptors were obtained from a woman in her 30s in good health and CMV-seropositive.

This clone was counted a single time. This sequence joins TRBV6-5 and TRBJ1-2; 9 nucleotides align to TRBD1. In germline, CDR1 is MNHEY, CDR2 SVGAGI. The J segment lost 5 bases and the V segment lost 2 bases, leaving 3 bases of the junction unmatched. The CDR3 length is 14 residues. The CDR3 loop reads CASSYAGQGYGYTF. CDR3 sequence (DNA): TGTGCCAGCAGTTACGCGGGACAGGGTTATGGCTACACCTTC.

The chain recombines TRBV4-3 with TRBJ1-2; the D is unclear. Germline CDR1 reads LGHNA; CDR2 reads YSLEER. Deletions cut 1 base from V and 8 bases from J, with 11 bases between. The CDR3 spans 13 residues. The CDR3 here is CASSQVGTVGYTF. The DNA of the CDR3 is TGCGCCAGCAGCCAAGTAGGCACAGTAGGCTACACCTTC.

V usage is TRBV29-1 and J usage is TRBJ2-3; the match to TRBD2 covers 12 bases. V lost 6 bases to trimming and J lost 4 bases; unmatched junction nucleotides: 5. The length of the CDR3 is 14 residues. The germline gives CDR1 SQVTM, CDR2 ANQGSEA. DNA for the CDR3: TGCAGCGTCCGGACTAGCGGGATCTCAGATACGCAGTATTTT. It translates to CSVRTSGISDTQYF.

V gene TRBV10-3 combines with J gene TRBJ1-1, with D maybe TRBD1 (5 bases). The CDR3 sequence is 14 residues long. The V gene lost 4 bases and the J gene lost 0 bases, with 9 bases spanning the gap. Germline V lookup: CDR1 ENHRY, CDR2 SYGVKD. The CDR3 spells CAISGQLMNTEAFF. CDR3 bases: TGTGCCATCAGTGGACAGCTAATGAACACTGAAGCTTTCTTT.

The chain joins TRBV18 to TRBJ2-7; D may be TRBD1 (6 bases). Germline values: CDR1 KGHSH, CDR2 LQKENI. This CDR3 spans 17 amino acids. V lost 3 bases, J lost 3 bases, and 21 bases lay in between. CDR3 DNA: TGTGCCAGCTCACCCTCTCACCGTACAGGGCTAAACTACGAGCAGTACTTC. Its protein product is CASSPSHRTGLNYEQYF.

The chain is built from TRBV27 and TRBJ2-1, with 7 nucleotides matching TRBD1. J gave up 2 bases and V 0 bases, and 10 bases lay outside the gene matches. The germline gives CDR1 MNHEY, CDR2 SMNVEV (reference sequence). The CDR3 is 18 amino acids. The CDR3 sequence: CASSLSVFRDSPYNEQFF. CDR3 nucleotides: TGTGCCAGCAGTTTATCCGTCTTTCGGGACAGTCCCTACAATGAGCAGTTCTTC.

This clone was observed once. V is TRBV11-2 and J is TRBJ2-2; D might be TRBD2 (6 bases). Germline CDR1 and CDR2: SGHAT and FQNNGV. This CDR3 has 14 amino acids. Between the trimmed V and J ends, which lost 7 bases and 7 bases, there was a span of 16 bases. CDR3: CASTEWRGNGELFF. In nucleotides, the CDR3 is TGTGCCAGCACCGAGTGGAGGGGAAACGGGGAGCTGTTTTTT. Drawing the rest from reference TRBV11-2 and TRBJ2-2, the complete variable domain is EAGVAQSPRYKIIEKRQSVAFWCNPISGHATLYWYQQILGQGPKLLIQFQNNGVVDDSQLPKDRFSAERLKGVDSTLKIQPAKLEDSAVYLCASTEWRGNGELFFGEGSRLTVL.

The V gene is TRBV5-4, the J gene TRBJ2-1, with D possibly matching TRBD2 (5 bases). The V gene lost 1 base and the J gene lost 5 bases, with 13 bases spanning the gap. The CDR3 spans 15 residues. Looked up from germline, CDR1 is SGHNT and CDR2 is YYREEE (reference sequence). The CDR3 here is CASSLRKRTHNEQFF. In nucleotides, the CDR3 is TGTGCCAGCAGCTTGCGGAAGCGGACCCACAATGAGCAGTTCTTC.

In DNA, the CDR3 is TGTGCCAGCGACGGAGTCACGGGGACTGAAGCTTTCTTT. As protein: CASDGVTGTEAFF. The V gene is TRBV7-9, the J gene TRBJ1-1; D remains unclear. V lost 8 bases, J lost 5 bases, and 15 bases lay in between. CDR1 is SEHNR, CDR2 FQNEAQ, per germline (reference sequence). The CDR3 spans 13 residues.

The V gene is TRBV6-5, the J gene TRBJ2-1, with 14 bases fitting TRBD2. The CDR3 runs to 16 residues. Germline assignment: CDR1 MNHEY and CDR2 SVGAGI. The junction had 2 bases not matched to a gene; V was cut back by 2 bases and J by 5 bases. The CDR3 nucleotides read TGTGCCAGCAGTTACCGGACTAGCGGGAGGAACAATGAGCAGTTCTTC. It yields the protein CASSYRTSGRNNEQFF.

This sequence joins TRBV10-2 and TRBJ2-3, with TRBD2 identical over 7 bases. V gave up 7 bases and J gave up 6 bases; unmatched junction bases: 13. Germline V gene lookup returns CDR1 WSHSY and CDR2 SAAADI. This CDR3 has 15 amino acids. CDR3 region: CASTPLAVVTDTQYF. In DNA, the CDR3 is TGCGCCAGCACACCTCTAGCGGTGGTCACGGATACGCAGTATTTT.

This rearrangement joins TRBV19 to TRBJ2-5; TRBD1 aligns across 7 bases. Germline loops: CDR1 LNHDA, CDR2 SQIVND (reference sequence). This CDR3 is built from 15 residues. Trimming removed 5 bases from V and 2 bases from J; junction bases left unmatched: 8. This CDR3 is CASSPHRGGQETQYF. In DNA form, the CDR3 reads TGTGCCAGTAGTCCCCACAGGGGTGGGCAAGAGACCCAGTACTTC.

DNA for the CDR3: TGTGCCAGTAGTCCTACCATTACAGGGATGAATCAAGAAAAACTGTTTTTT. This codes for CASSPTITGMNQEKLFF. The chain recombines TRBV19 with TRBJ1-4, with D possibly TRBD1 on 6 matching bases. Per germline, CDR1 LNHDA and CDR2 SQIVND (reference sequence). The length of the CDR3 is 17 residues. V was shortened by 5 bases and J by 8 bases, with 24 bases between the two germline ends. The full variable domain, its missing parts supplied by reference TRBV19 and TRBJ1-4, is DGGITQSPKYLFRKEGQNVTLSCEQNLNHDAMYWYRQDPGQGLRLIYYSQIVNDFQKGDIAEGYSVSREKKESFPLTVTSAQKNPTAFYLCASSPTITGMNQEKLFFGSGTQLSVL.

CDR3 loop: CASSLSNEQFF. CDR3 in DNA: TGTGCCAGTAGTTTGAGCAATGAGCAGTTCTTC. This chain joins TRBV19 and TRBJ2-1; D remains ambiguous. The germline V and J ends were trimmed by 5 bases and 6 bases, with 5 bases remaining between them. The CDR3 spans 11 residues. Per germline, CDR1 LNHDA and CDR2 SQIVND (reference sequence).

The chain links TRBV21-1 to TRBJ2-7; TRBD2, the table's D call, lacks a check against the DNA. TRBV21-1 is deemed a pseudogene. The CDR3 has 19 residues. This CDR3 is CASSKLRGGVVGRGYEQYF. The CDR3 DNA sequence: TGTGCCAGCAGCAAATTACGTGGAGGGGTGGTGGGACGGGGCTACGAGCAGTACTTC.

This clone was picked up a small number of times. V and J are TRBV5-1 and TRBJ2-1; D is uncertain. There are 14 residues in the CDR3. Trimming pared 7 bases from V and 0 bases from J, leaving 11 bases between. The germline V gene has CDR1 SGHRS and CDR2 YFSETQ. The CDR3: CASAFRSSYNEQFF. The CDR3 DNA is TGCGCCAGCGCATTCCGGAGCTCCTACAATGAGCAGTTCTTC.

This sequence joins TRBV28 and TRBJ1-5, with TRBD1 as a possible D gene (5 bases). Germline CDR1 and CDR2: MDHEN and SYDVKM. CDR3 length: 11 amino acids. V was cut by 11 bases and J by 7 bases, with 12 bases left in between. The CDR3 nucleotides read TGTGCCGGGGGGGGGAACCAGCCCCAGCATTTT. The encoded protein is CAGGGNQPQHF.

The genes are TRBV30 and TRBJ2-6, with 12 bases matching TRBD2. CDR3 size: 14 residues. Germline V gene data show CDR1 as GTSNPN and CDR2 as SVGIG (reference sequence). After removal of 8 bases from V and 2 bases from J, the junction contained 1 base not matched to a gene. CDR3 protein: CAGTSGPGANVLTF. CDR3 DNA sequence: TGTGCCGGGACTAGCGGGCCTGGGGCCAACGTCCTGACTTTC. The full variable domain, completed using reference TRBV30 and TRBJ2-6, is SQTIHQWPATLVQPVGSPLSLECTVEGTSNPNLYWYRQAAGRGLQLLFYSVGIGQISSEVPQNLSASRPQDRQFILSSKKLLLSDSGFYLCAGTSGPGANVLTFGAGSRLTVL.

This sequence joins TRBV4-1 and TRBJ1-1; D might be TRBD1 (6 bases). Trimming cost V 2 bases and J 1 base, with 11 bases left between them. The V gene's germline CDR1 is MGHRA and CDR2 YSYEKL. This CDR3 has 15 amino acids. CDR3 loop: CASSQWSRGNTEAFF. The CDR3, as DNA: TGCGCCAGCAGCCAATGGAGCAGGGGGAACACTGAAGCTTTCTTT.

This chain uses TRBV7-2 with TRBJ2-7; D gene ambiguous. Between the trimmed V and J ends, which lost 3 bases and 0 bases, there was a span of 6 bases. The germline V gene encodes CDR1 SGHTA and CDR2 FQGNSA. The CDR3 is 13 residues long. The DNA for the CDR3 is TGTGCCAGCAGCTTCGCTAGCTCCTACGAGCAGTACTTC. This translates into CASSFASSYEQYF.

The chain employs TRBV4-3 and TRBJ2-2; 10 positions match TRBD2. The CDR3 covers 16 residues. The J segment lost 1 base and the V segment lost 3 bases, leaving 2 bases of the junction unmatched. The germline CDR1 and CDR2 sequences are LGHNA and YSLEER. The chain's CDR3 is CASSQGLALNTGELFF. The CDR3 DNA follows: TGCGCCAGCAGCCAGGGACTAGCGTTGAACACCGGGGAGCTGTTTTTT.

The chain has TRBV4-2 and TRBJ1-5; a weak D match, TRBD1 (5 bases). The CDR3 length is 18 residues. Germline V gene lookup returns CDR1 LGHNA and CDR2 YNFKEQ. V shed 0 bases and J shed 0 bases, with 15 bases lying between them. The CDR3 here is CASSQDPSTGYSNQPQHF. The CDR3 nucleotides are TGTGCCAGCAGCCAAGATCCCTCCACAGGTTATAGCAATCAGCCCCAGCATTTT.

The chain recombines TRBV7-9 with TRBJ1-5; D is uncertain. Trimming pared 5 bases from V and 3 bases from J, leaving 8 bases between. This CDR3 contains 13 residues. Germline CDR1 and CDR2: SEHNR and FQNEAQ (reference sequence). The CDR3 DNA is TGTGCCAGCAGCCTCAGGTCCAATCAGCCCCAGCATTTT. Encoded protein: CASSLRSNQPQHF.

CDR3 sequence: CASSGGQPMNTEAFF. The CDR3 DNA sequence: TGTGCCAGCAGCGGGGGACAGCCTATGAACACTGAAGCTTTCTTT. The chain combines TRBV5-6 with TRBJ1-1, with 7 positions matching TRBD1. J gave up 0 bases and V 4 bases, and 6 bases lay outside the gene matches. The germline CDR1 and CDR2 sequences are SGHDT and YYEEEE. The CDR3 is made up of 15 amino acids. The full variable domain, completed using reference TRBV5-6 and TRBJ1-1, is DAGVTQSPTHLIKTRGQQVTLRCSPKSGHDTVSWYQQALGQGPQFIFQYYEEEERQRGNFPDRFSGHQFPNYSSELNVNALLLGDSALYLCASSGGQPMNTEAFFGQGTRLTVV.

The chain uses TRBV11-2 and TRBJ2-5; TRBD2 matches at 15 bases. Germline CDR1 reads SGHAT; CDR2 reads FQNNGV. The CDR3 is made up of 16 amino acids. Trimming cost V 6 bases and J 5 bases; bases outside gene matches: 7. This chain's CDR3 is CASRRTSGRAVETQYF. The CDR3 coding sequence is TGTGCCAGCAGGCGGACTAGCGGGAGGGCCGTGGAGACCCAGTACTTC.